This T cell receptor beta chain was sequenced in a study of T-cell reconstitution after alpha-beta-depleted transplantation in children. Findings and limits, study-wide: Where alpha-beta T cells came from about two months after transplant was reportedly several hundred expanded graft clones. The high TCRbeta diversity at day 60 in some patients came from surviving recipient T cells and thymic progenitors. Counts and diversity of T cells one year after transplant came mostly from newly produced T cells.

About this clonotype: Its antigen is undetermined.

TCRbeta library construction was performed incorporating unique molecular identifiers. Each CDR3 protein gets one entry after TCRdb re-called the PCR reads with MiXCR. Here the sample spans approximately 230,000 distinct CDR3 sequences, roughly a quarter being singletons. Germline V gene data show CDR1 as ENHRY and CDR2 as SYGVKD. This CDR3 is 14 amino acids long. V lost 0 bases and J lost 7, with 7 bases in between. The genes are TRBV10-3 and TRBJ1-6; no firm D call. Sequenced material: PBMCs, mostly from graft donor cells, taken 360 days after TCRalphabeta/CD19-depleted stem cell transplant. This receptor was identified in a female patient aged 2 to 10 who had a stem cell transplant for congenital amegakaryocytic thrombocytopenia, so the T cells may come from the graft donor. CDR3 protein: CAISESVRNSPLHF. In DNA, the CDR3 is TGTGCCATCAGTGAGTCCGTCAGAAATTCACCCCTCCACTTT.